This entry lists 2 T cell receptor beta chains sequenced from one sample in a study of multiple sclerosis patients with progressive multifocal leukoencephalopathy. This table comes from immunoSEQ multiplex PCR, and its TCRdb copy is limited to in-frame clones, with some not included. The sample holds roughly 30,000 clones; approximately 89% are singletons and the top ten take approximately 1.5%. Time point indicated: before natalizumab initiation. Sequenced input: PBMCs. Source of these receptors: a human donor with multiple sclerosis.

The chain recombines TRBV4-1 with TRBJ1-2; D may be TRBD1 (6 bases). The CDR3 length is 15 residues. Germline loops: CDR1 MGHRA, CDR2 YSYEKL. The V and J ends lost 0 bases and 4 bases respectively, with 12 bases between them. The CDR3 region has the DNA TGCGCCAGCAGCCAAGAAGAAGGCAGGGGCTATGGCTACACCTTC. This sequence encodes CASSQEEGRGYGYTF.

The V gene is TRBV28, the J gene TRBJ2-1, with 7 nucleotides matching TRBD2. CDR3 length: 16 residues. Trimming took 5 bases from V and 0 from J; bases not matched to a gene: 7. CDR1 and CDR2 (germline): MDHEN, SYDVKM. The CDR3 here is CASSPLRGSSYNEQFF. DNA for the CDR3: TGTGCCAGCAGTCCCCTCCGCGGGAGCTCCTACAATGAGCAGTTCTTC.